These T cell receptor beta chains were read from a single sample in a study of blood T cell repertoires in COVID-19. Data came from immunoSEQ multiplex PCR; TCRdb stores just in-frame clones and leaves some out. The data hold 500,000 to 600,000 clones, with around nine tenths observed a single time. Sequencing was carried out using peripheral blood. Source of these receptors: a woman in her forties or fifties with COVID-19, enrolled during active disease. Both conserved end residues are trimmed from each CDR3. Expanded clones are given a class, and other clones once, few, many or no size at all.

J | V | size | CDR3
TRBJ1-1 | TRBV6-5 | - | ASSRSTGVAEAF
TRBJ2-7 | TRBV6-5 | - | ASRISRVYEQY
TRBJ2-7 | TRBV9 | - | ASSVAEVLGEQY
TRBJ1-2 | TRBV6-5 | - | ASSYSQGANNYGYT
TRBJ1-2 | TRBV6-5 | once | ASRSGQYNYGYT
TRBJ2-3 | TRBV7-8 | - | ASSLAESWGGTDTQY
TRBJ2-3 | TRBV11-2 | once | ASSLRGLAQDTQY
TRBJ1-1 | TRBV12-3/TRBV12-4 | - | ASSPYTEAF
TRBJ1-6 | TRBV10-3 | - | AISAGGGENSPLH
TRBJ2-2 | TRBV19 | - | ASRPRTANTGELF
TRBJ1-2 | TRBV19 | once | ASGRVSYGYT
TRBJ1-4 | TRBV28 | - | ASSPSPGTGSQSMF
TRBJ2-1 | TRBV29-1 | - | SASGTSGPWGEQF
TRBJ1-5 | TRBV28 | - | ASRPTRDRVSNQPQH
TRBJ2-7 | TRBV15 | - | ATSRDRRTGGSEQY
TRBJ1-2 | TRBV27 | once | ASSLHRGAPNYGYT
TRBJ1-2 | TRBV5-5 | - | ASSLSPPVYGYT
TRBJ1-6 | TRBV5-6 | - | ASSPSGKGSTLH
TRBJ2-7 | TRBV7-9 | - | ASSLATGGLEQY
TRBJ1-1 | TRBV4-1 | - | ASSQAPTGVYFEAF
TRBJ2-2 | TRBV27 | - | ATGNRGQGGELF
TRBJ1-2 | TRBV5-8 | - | ASSLRGLGYT
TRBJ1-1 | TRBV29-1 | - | SVESTGGTTEAF
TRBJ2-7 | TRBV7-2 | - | ASSLEGLAISYEQY
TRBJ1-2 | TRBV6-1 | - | ASSEQTDNYGYT
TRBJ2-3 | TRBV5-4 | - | ASSPSRRRGGQDTQY
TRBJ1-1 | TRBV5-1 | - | ASSLALLGTEAF
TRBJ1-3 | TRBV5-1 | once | ASSLGDRDGNTIY
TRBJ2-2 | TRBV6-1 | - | ASSEGDRVTGELF
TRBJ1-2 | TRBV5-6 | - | ASSLKGARGYT
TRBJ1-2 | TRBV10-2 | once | ASTGLNYGYT
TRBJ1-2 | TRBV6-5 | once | ASSYFQGSFDGYT
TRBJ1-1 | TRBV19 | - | ASSAGVNTEAF
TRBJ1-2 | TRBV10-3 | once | AISESESPFYGYT
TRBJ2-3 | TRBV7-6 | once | ASSPIQRGGPDTQY
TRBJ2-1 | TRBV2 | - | ASKTAGASSYNEQF
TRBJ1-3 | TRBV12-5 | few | ASAPGTLGNTIY
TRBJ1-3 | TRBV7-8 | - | ASSLGAGTGLTTGNTIY
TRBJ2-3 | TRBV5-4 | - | ASSSMTGPTDTQY
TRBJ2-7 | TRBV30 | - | AWSVGDRGYEQY
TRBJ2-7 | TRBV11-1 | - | ASSPQGVLYEQY
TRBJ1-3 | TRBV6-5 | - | ASSTDRVAGNTIY
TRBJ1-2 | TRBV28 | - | ASILEAKRPYGYT
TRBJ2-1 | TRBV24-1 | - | ATSEPGGDNEQF
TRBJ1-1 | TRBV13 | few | ASSHRGRGTEAF
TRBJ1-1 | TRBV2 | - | ASSEQANTEAF
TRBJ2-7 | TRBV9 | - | ASSPRTGGEQY
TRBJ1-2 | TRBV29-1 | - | SVEKEGAIYGYT
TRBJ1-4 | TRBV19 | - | ASLDLGGREKLF
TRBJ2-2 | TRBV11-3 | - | ASSSSSFGELF
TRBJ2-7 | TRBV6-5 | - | ASSYSRDRGYEQY
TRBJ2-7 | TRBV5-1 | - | ASSLVSGGGAYEQY
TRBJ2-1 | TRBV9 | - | ASSAGTSQVNEQF
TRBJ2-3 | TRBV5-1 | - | ASSLVRGSGTDTQY
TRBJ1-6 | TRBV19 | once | ASTGTENSPLH
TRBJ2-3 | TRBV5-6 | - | ASSTHRGLSTYTQY
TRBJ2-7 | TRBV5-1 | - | ASSGRDISYEQY
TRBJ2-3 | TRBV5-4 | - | ASSWASGNTDTQY
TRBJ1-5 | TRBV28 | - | AIKTGVATFGNQPQH
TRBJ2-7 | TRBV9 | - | ASSVGVSRSYEQY